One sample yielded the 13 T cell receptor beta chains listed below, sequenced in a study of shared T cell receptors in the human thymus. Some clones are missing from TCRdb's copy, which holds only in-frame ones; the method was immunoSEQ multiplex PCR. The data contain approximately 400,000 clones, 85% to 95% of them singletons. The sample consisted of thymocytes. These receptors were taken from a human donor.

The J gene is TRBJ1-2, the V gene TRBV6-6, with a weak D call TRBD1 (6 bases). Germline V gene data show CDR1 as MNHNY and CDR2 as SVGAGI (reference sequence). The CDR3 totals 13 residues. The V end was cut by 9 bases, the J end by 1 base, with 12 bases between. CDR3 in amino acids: CASKDRSNYGYTF. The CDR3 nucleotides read TGTGCCAGTAAGGACAGAAGTAACTATGGCTACACCTTC.

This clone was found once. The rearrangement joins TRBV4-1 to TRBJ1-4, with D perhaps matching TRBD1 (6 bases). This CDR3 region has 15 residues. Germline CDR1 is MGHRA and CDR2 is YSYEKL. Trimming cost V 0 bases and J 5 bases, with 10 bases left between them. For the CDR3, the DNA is TGCGCCAGCAGCCAAGATGCGGGACACAATGAAAAACTGTTTTTT. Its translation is CASSQDAGHNEKLFF.

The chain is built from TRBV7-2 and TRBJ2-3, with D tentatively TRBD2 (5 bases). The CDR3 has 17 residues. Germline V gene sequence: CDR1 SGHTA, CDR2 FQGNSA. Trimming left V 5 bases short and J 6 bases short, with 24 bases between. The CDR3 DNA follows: TGTGCCAGCAGCGTAATATATCGGGAACGACGAGGGGATACGCAGTATTTT. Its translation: CASSVIYRERRGDTQYF.

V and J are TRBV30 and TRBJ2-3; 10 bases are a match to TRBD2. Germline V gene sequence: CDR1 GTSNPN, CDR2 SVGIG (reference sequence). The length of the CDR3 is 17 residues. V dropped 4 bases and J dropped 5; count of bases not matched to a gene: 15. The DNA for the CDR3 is TGTGCCTGGACCCCCTCGTCAGCTAGCGGGAGTGGAGATACGCAGTATTTT. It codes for CAWTPSSASGSGDTQYF.

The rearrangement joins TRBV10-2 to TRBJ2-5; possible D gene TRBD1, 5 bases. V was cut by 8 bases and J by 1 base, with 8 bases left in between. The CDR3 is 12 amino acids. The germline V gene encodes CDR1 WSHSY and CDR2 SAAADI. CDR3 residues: CASLDSQETQYF. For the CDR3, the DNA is TGCGCCAGCTTAGACAGCCAAGAGACCCAGTACTTC.

For the CDR3, the DNA is TGTGCCATCAGGAGGACCGCAGTTAGTCATAATGAGCAGTTCTTC. Translating gives CAIRRTAVSHNEQFF. This chain links TRBV10-3 with TRBJ2-1; no reliable D call. The CDR3 covers 15 residues. V dropped 6 bases and J dropped 7 bases, with 19 bases sitting between them. The germline gives CDR1 ENHRY, CDR2 SYGVKD.

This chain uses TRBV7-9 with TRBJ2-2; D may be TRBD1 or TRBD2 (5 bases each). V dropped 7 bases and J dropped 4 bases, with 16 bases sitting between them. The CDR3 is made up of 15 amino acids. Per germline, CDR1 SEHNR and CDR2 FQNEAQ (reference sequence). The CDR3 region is CASKIPSRGTGELFF. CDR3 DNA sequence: TGTGCCAGCAAAATACCCTCGAGGGGCACCGGGGAGCTGTTTTTT.

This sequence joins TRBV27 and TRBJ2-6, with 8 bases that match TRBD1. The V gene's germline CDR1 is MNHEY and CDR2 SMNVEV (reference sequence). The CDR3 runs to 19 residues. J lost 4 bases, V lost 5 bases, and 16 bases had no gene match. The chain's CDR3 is CASSPEPGQDPRGANVLTF. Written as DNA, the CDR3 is TGTGCCAGCAGTCCGGAGCCGGGACAGGATCCCAGAGGGGCCAACGTCCTGACTTTC. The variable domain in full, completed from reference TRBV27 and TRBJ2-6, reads EAQVTQNPRYLITVTGKKLTVTCSQNMNHEYMSWYRQDPGLGLRQIYYSMNVEVTDKGDVPEGYKVSRKEKRNFPLILESPSPNQTSLYFCASSPEPGQDPRGANVLTFGAGSRLTVL.

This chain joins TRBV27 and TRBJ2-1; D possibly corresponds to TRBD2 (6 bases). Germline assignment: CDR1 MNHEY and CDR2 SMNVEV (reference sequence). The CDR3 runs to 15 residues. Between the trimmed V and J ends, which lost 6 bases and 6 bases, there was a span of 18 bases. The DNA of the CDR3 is TGTGCCAGCAGCCCACCCCTGACTAGGTTCAATGAGCAGTTCTTC. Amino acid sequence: CASSPPLTRFNEQFF.

The chain's CDR3 is CASSLKSDQETQYF. The CDR3 DNA reads as TGTGCCAGCAGCTTGAAGTCGGATCAAGAGACCCAGTACTTC. This chain uses TRBV5-4 with TRBJ2-5; D uncertain. Looked up from germline, CDR1 is SGHNT and CDR2 is YYREEE (reference sequence). The ends were cut back, 1 base at V and 2 bases at J, with 9 bases in the middle. CDR3 size: 14 residues.

DNA for the CDR3: TGTGCCTCTAGGGGTAAAAGGGGCCAGGTAATCCCTGAAGCTTTCTTT. Its protein is CASRGKRGQVIPEAFF. J is TRBJ1-1 and V is TRBV19, with D maybe TRBD1 (5 bases). CDR1 is LNHDA, CDR2 SQIVND, per germline (reference sequence). This CDR3 spans 16 amino acids. V was cut by 11 bases and J by 6 bases, with 28 bases left in between.

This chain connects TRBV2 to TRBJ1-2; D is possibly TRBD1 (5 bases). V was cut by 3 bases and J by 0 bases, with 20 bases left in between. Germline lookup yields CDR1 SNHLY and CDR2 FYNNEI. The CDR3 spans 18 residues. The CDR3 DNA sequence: TGTGCCAGCAGTGAGTTCGGGGCCGCCTTCTTAGCTAACTATGGCTACACCTTC. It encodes CASSEFGAAFLANYGYTF.

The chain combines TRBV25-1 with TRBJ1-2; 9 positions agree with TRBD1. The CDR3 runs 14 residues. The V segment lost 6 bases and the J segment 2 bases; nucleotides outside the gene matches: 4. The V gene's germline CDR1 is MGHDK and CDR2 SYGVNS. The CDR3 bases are TGTGCCAGCAGCTGGACAGGGGTGAACTATGGCTACACCTTC. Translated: CASSWTGVNYGYTF.